This T cell receptor (beta chain) came from a study of patients and donors after allogeneic stem cell transplantation. TCRdb reanalysed the RT-PCR reads using MiXCR and keeps one entry per CDR3 protein. This sample yields hundreds of thousands of distinct CDR3 sequences, of which more than 15% are seen a single time; less than 8.5% belongs to the top ten. This clonotype was picked up a small number of times. CDR1 is DFQATT, CDR2 SNEGSKA, per germline (reference sequence). Trimming removed 6 bases at V and 4 bases at J, with 13 bases between. The length of the CDR3 is 13 residues. Sequencing was performed on blood, either unsorted or a sorted T cell fraction (not recorded which). J is TRBJ1-3 and V is TRBV20-1, with a weak D call TRBD1 (5 bases). The TCR sequence derives from a human donor who was either an allogeneic HSCT recipient or a stem cell or donor lymphocyte infusion donor (not recorded which). It is not recorded whose cells these are; they may come from a transplant donor. CDR3: CSAGTLAGNTIYF. The CDR3 nucleotides read TGCAGTGCGGGGACGCTGGCGGGAAACACCATATATTTT.